Below, 6 T cell receptor beta chains from the same sample are listed, as sequenced in a study of cytomegalovirus exposure and HLA in healthy donors. In the PCR, 60 Vbeta and 13 Jbeta primers were used. Assay used: immunoSEQ multiplex PCR; TCRdb lists only in-frame clones, some missing. The sample includes over 150,000 clones, just under 80% of them seen just once. Sequences were obtained from PBMCs. Every receptor here comes from a woman aged 45-65 years in good health and CMV-seropositive.

The chain carries TRBV6-5 and TRBJ1-2; 7 bases are shared with TRBD1. Looked up from germline, CDR1 is MNHEY and CDR2 is SVGAGI. This CDR3 region has 16 residues. The junction had 10 bases not matched to a gene; V was cut back by 1 base and J by 5 bases. Here the CDR3 DNA reads TGTGCCAGCAGTTACTTCTCCAGGACAGGCCTATATGGCTACACCTTC. Translating gives CASSYFSRTGLYGYTF.

The chain joins TRBV10-3 to TRBJ2-7, with D perhaps TRBD2 (6 bases). This CDR3 comprises 12 residues. V dropped 5 bases and J dropped 5 bases, with 10 bases sitting between them. Germline V lookup: CDR1 ENHRY, CDR2 SYGVKD. CDR3 in amino acids: CAISPTGDEQYF. CDR3 sequence (DNA): TGTGCCATCAGTCCCACGGGGGACGAGCAGTACTTC.

As regards this clone: The sample carries other DNA sequences with the same CDR3. The chain employs TRBV27 and TRBJ1-1; D remains unclear. Trimming left V 2 bases short and J 0 bases short, with 7 bases between. This CDR3 spans 14 amino acids. Germline-derived CDR1 and CDR2 are MNHEY and SMNVEV (reference sequence). The CDR3 region is CASSLTGVNTEAFF. The CDR3 DNA follows: TGTGCCAGCAGTTTAACCGGGGTGAACACTGAAGCTTTCTTT.

The chain is built from TRBV2 and TRBJ2-1; D is undetermined. This CDR3 has 15 amino acids. V dropped 5 bases and J dropped 0 bases, with 11 bases sitting between them. Germline V gene lookup returns CDR1 SNHLY and CDR2 FYNNEI. CDR3 in DNA: TGTGCCAGCAGTCCCTATGAGTCCTCCTACAATGAGCAGTTCTTC. Translation gives CASSPYESSYNEQFF.

This chain joins TRBV15 and TRBJ2-5; TRBD2 agrees at 10 bases. The CDR3 runs to 18 residues. The germline V gene has CDR1 LNHNV and CDR2 YYDKDF (reference sequence). V lost 0 bases and J lost 2; bases outside the gene matches: 9. CDR3 loop: CATSRDLAGDGRQETQYF. The CDR3 region has the DNA TGTGCCACCAGCAGAGACCTAGCGGGGGATGGAAGGCAAGAGACCCAGTACTTC.

The gene calls are TRBV9 and TRBJ1-3; D possibly corresponds to TRBD1 (6 bases). Germline assignment: CDR1 SGDLS and CDR2 YYNGEE. CDR3 length: 16 amino acids. Trimming left V 4 bases short and J 2 bases short, with 16 bases between. The CDR3 loop is CASSPPGQTAGNTIYF. The CDR3 DNA sequence: TGTGCCAGCAGCCCTCCCGGACAGACCGCTGGAAACACCATATATTTT.